The rows below give T cell receptor beta chains drawn from one sample of a study of T cell repertoires in cytomegalovirus infection. TCRdb fed the reads into MiXCR, producing one record per CDR3 protein. The data contain about 570,000 distinct CDR3 sequences, about 39% of them singletons. These receptors have no known antigen. The sequenced sample was cultured PBMCs, obtained from culture after CMV antigen stimulation. The receptors shown here come from a human donor in good health (CMV status not recorded). Some clones in this sample may be carry-over from other donors' samples. The CDR3 runs from the conserved cysteine through the conserved F or W. The order of the fields is V gene, clone size, D gene, CDR3 length, J gene, CDR3 DNA, CDR3 protein. A D gene is named only where the DNA matches it firmly. A row's size may be missing; if present it is once, few, many or a size class.

V: TRBV19
size: .
D: .
length: 15
J: TRBJ1-5
DNA: TGTGCCAGTAGTAGTTACCCGAATAGCAATCAGCCCCAGCATTTT
CDR3: CASSSYPNSNQPQHF

V: TRBV7-8
size: .
D: .
length: 17
J: TRBJ2-6
DNA: TGTGCCAGCAGCTATGAAGGATTCGGTCCTGGGGCCAACGTCCTGACTTTC
CDR3: CASSYEGFGPGANVLTF

V: TRBV7-9
size: many
D: .
length: 13
J: TRBJ2-7
DNA: TGTGCCAGCAGCTTAGATGGCACCTACGAGCAGTACTTC
CDR3: CASSLDGTYEQYF

V: TRBV7-8
size: many
D: TRBD1
length: 16
J: TRBJ2-3
DNA: TGTGCCAGCAGCCTCTACTCTGCCCGGGACAGGGATACGCAGTATTTT
CDR3: CASSLYSARDRDTQYF

V: TRBV7-6
size: .
D: .
length: 15
J: TRBJ1-4
DNA: TGTGCCAGCAGCTTAGTGTTGGGACGAGGCGAAAAACTGTTTTTT
CDR3: CASSLVLGRGEKLFF

V: TRBV12-3/TRBV12-4
size: .
D: .
length: 15
J: TRBJ1-1
DNA: TGTGCCAGCAGACCCTCCCGGGGGCTGAACACTGAAGCTTTCTTT
CDR3: CASRPSRGLNTEAFF

V: TRBV12-3/TRBV12-4
size: .
D: TRBD1
length: 15
J: TRBJ1-5
DNA: TGTGCCAGCAGTTTTAGCCAGGGGGCCAATCAGCCCCAGCATTTT
CDR3: CASSFSQGANQPQHF

V: TRBV7-2
size: .
D: .
length: 15
J: TRBJ1-6
DNA: TGTGCCAGCAGCTTAGCGGTCGGTGGGAATTCACCCCTCCACTTT
CDR3: CASSLAVGGNSPLHF

V: TRBV12-3/TRBV12-4
size: few
D: TRBD1
length: 15
J: TRBJ1-3
DNA: TGTGCCAGCACCAAATCAGGGGGCTCTGGAAACACCATATATTTT
CDR3: CASTKSGGSGNTIYF

V: TRBV7-9
size: few
D: .
length: 16
J: TRBJ2-4
DNA: TGTGCCAGCAGCTTAGGCACGGGAAAAGTAAAAAACATTCAGTACTTC
CDR3: CASSLGTGKVKNIQYF

V: TRBV12-3/TRBV12-4
size: .
D: .
length: 13
J: TRBJ2-7
DNA: TGTGCCAGCAGTTTTAGGAGGGCGTACGAGCAGTACTTC
CDR3: CASSFRRAYEQYF

V: TRBV7-9
size: few
D: .
length: 17
J: TRBJ2-2
DNA: TGTGCCAGCAGCTTACCTACGGACGGGAGAGCCACCGGGGAGCTGTTTTTT
CDR3: CASSLPTDGRATGELFF

V: TRBV20-1
size: .
D: TRBD1
length: 15
J: TRBJ2-7
DNA: TGCAGTGCTAGAGATCCCGGGACAGTCAATTACGAGCAGTACTTC
CDR3: CSARDPGTVNYEQYF

V: TRBV6-1
size: .
D: TRBD2
length: 14
J: TRBJ2-2
DNA: TGTGCCAGCATCGTAGCGGGAGGACACGGGGAGCTGTTTTTT
CDR3: CASIVAGGHGELFF

V: TRBV7-2
size: few
D: .
length: 13
J: TRBJ2-2
DNA: TGTGCCAGCAGCCTCACGGTTACCGGGGAGCTGTTTTTT
CDR3: CASSLTVTGELFF

V: TRBV6-1
size: few
D: TRBD1
length: 15
J: TRBJ2-5
DNA: TGTGCCAGCAAGAAGGACAGGGGTGTCGCAGAGACCCAGTACTTC
CDR3: CASKKDRGVAETQYF

V: TRBV6-1
size: few
D: TRBD2
length: 15
J: TRBJ2-7
DNA: TGTGCCAGCAGCAAAACTAGCGGGGGCACCTACGAGCAGTACTTC
CDR3: CASSKTSGGTYEQYF

V: TRBV29-1
size: .
D: .
length: 13
J: TRBJ1-5
DNA: TGCAGTGTCCAAGGCATGGGAAATCAGCCCCAGCATTTT
CDR3: CSVQGMGNQPQHF

V: TRBV7-4
size: .
D: TRBD1
length: 16
J: TRBJ2-1
DNA: TGTGCCAGCAGCTTAGGTCGACAGGGGGGGGAGGATGAGCAGTTCTTC
CDR3: CASSLGRQGGEDEQFF

V: TRBV20-1
size: once
D: TRBD2
length: 15
J: TRBJ2-3
DNA: TGCAGTGCCCGGACTAGCGGGAGGGTCACAGATACGCAGTATTTT
CDR3: CSARTSGRVTDTQYF

V: TRBV7-2
size: many
D: TRBD2
length: 15
J: TRBJ2-6
DNA: TGTGCCAGCAGAGCGGGAGGCTCTGGGGCCAACGTCCTGACTTTC
CDR3: CASRAGGSGANVLTF

V: TRBV7-9
size: few
D: TRBD1
length: 16
J: TRBJ1-5
DNA: TGTGCCAGCAGCTTAGCTGGGGGACAGGGGAGGCAGCCCCAGCATTTT
CDR3: CASSLAGGQGRQPQHF

V: TRBV7-9
size: .
D: TRBD1
length: 15
J: TRBJ2-1
DNA: TGTGCCAGCAGCTTAGTTCGGGGACAGGGGGATGAGCAGTTCTTC
CDR3: CASSLVRGQGDEQFF

V: TRBV7-2
size: many
D: TRBD1
length: 15
J: TRBJ2-7
DNA: TGTGCCAGCAGCAAACCCCCGGGACAGGCCTACGAGCAGTACTTC
CDR3: CASSKPPGQAYEQYF

V: TRBV12-3/TRBV12-4
size: .
D: .
length: 15
J: TRBJ1-1
DNA: TGTGCCAGCAGTTTTCTCCGGACCGCGTTCACTGAAGCTTTCTTT
CDR3: CASSFLRTAFTEAFF

V: TRBV14
size: .
D: .
length: 20
J: TRBJ2-7
DNA: TGTGCCAGCAGCCAAGGGGGGGGATCGGGGGCAGCGGGCGATTACTACGAGCAGTACTTC
CDR3: CASSQGGGSGAAGDYYEQYF

V: TRBV3-1
size: .
D: .
length: 12
J: TRBJ1-1
DNA: TGTGCCAGCAGGGGTTCATCCACTGAAGCTTTCTTT
CDR3: CASRGSSTEAFF

V: TRBV7-9
size: few
D: TRBD2
length: 14
J: TRBJ2-7
DNA: TGTGCCAGCAGCTCCTTAGCGGGACGGACCGAGCAGTACTTC
CDR3: CASSSLAGRTEQYF

V: TRBV10-3
size: .
D: .
length: 14
J: TRBJ2-1
DNA: TGTGCCATCAGTGAGTCAAAACTAGGCGATGAGCAGTTCTTC
CDR3: CAISESKLGDEQFF

V: TRBV7-2
size: few
D: TRBD1
length: 15
J: TRBJ2-1
DNA: TGTGCCAGCAGCTTTGCAGACAGGGGTCTCGATGAGCAGTTCTTC
CDR3: CASSFADRGLDEQFF

V: TRBV19
size: few
D: TRBD1
length: 15
J: TRBJ1-2
DNA: TGTGCCAGTAGTCCCTCCGGGACAGCGAACTATGGCTACACCTTC
CDR3: CASSPSGTANYGYTF

V: TRBV7-2
size: .
D: TRBD1
length: 16
J: TRBJ1-6
DNA: TGTGCCAGCAGCTTAGAAGGGGGGACAGTTAATTCACCCCTCCACTTT
CDR3: CASSLEGGTVNSPLHF

V: TRBV12-3/TRBV12-4
size: .
D: .
length: 12
J: TRBJ2-1
DNA: TGTGCCAGCAGTTTTTCGGGGTTCGAGCAGTTCTTC
CDR3: CASSFSGFEQFF

V: TRBV7-2
size: many
D: TRBD1
length: 17
J: TRBJ1-1
DNA: TGTGCCAGCAGCTTAGTCGGGGTACAGGGGGCGTTCACTGAAGCTTTCTTT
CDR3: CASSLVGVQGAFTEAFF

V: TRBV6-6
size: .
D: TRBD1
length: 16
J: TRBJ2-3
DNA: TGTGCCAGCAGTCCCTGGACAGGAGACGGCAAAGATACGCAGTATTTT
CDR3: CASSPWTGDGKDTQYF

V: TRBV6-5
size: .
D: .
length: 14
J: TRBJ1-1
DNA: TGTGCCAGCAAAACGCAGTTTTCGGGTACTGAAGCTTTCTTT
CDR3: CASKTQFSGTEAFF

V: TRBV4-1
size: once
D: .
length: 14
J: TRBJ2-7
DNA: TGCGCCAGCAGCCACCGGGACGGAGACTACGAGCAGTACTTC
CDR3: CASSHRDGDYEQYF

V: TRBV11-1
size: .
D: .
length: 15
J: TRBJ1-1
DNA: TGTGCCAGCAGCCCCCTATGGGGTAAAAACACTGAAGCTTTCTTT
CDR3: CASSPLWGKNTEAFF

V: TRBV6-4
size: .
D: .
length: 16
J: TRBJ1-2
DNA: TGTGCCAGCAGTGACTCGAGGTTTAGGGTACACTATGGCTACACCTTC
CDR3: CASSDSRFRVHYGYTF